This TCR beta chain was captured by sequencing in a study of blood T cell repertoires in COVID-19. Overall study context: Sources were T cells, B-cell-depleted T cells, or PBMCs; the material itself was cDNA or gDNA.

Enrollees, roughly 18 to 89 years old, lived in 24 US areas. Cohort placement rested on clinical history that participants reported themselves. V was shortened by 4 bases and J by 4 bases, with 16 bases between the two germline ends. Germline V lookup: CDR1 SGHTA, CDR2 FQGNSA. This CDR3 region has 15 residues. The repertoire was sequenced with immunoSEQ multiplex PCR; TCRdb's copy has only in-frame clones and lacks some. This table has approximately 220,000 clones, approximately 86% appearing once. The source is a woman aged 40-49 years with acute COVID-19. The chain uses TRBV7-2 and TRBJ2-5, with D possibly matching TRBD2 (6 bases). Sequencing was carried out using PBMCs or T cells enriched from blood (not recorded which). The CDR3 reads CASSSRPNGGETQYF. The CDR3 coding sequence is TGTGCCAGCAGCTCCCGGCCCAACGGGGGAGAGACCCAGTACTTC. Full variable domain (missing parts from reference TRBV7-2 and TRBJ2-5): GAGVSQSPSNKVTEKGKDVELRCDPISGHTALYWYRQSLGQGLEFLIYFQGNSAPDKSGLPSDRFSAERTGGSVSTLTIQRTQQEDSAVYLCASSSRPNGGETQYFGPGTRLLVL.